This T cell receptor beta chain was identified during a study of post-analysis software for immune sequencing data. Overall study findings and caveats: There were roughly 5 TRBV segments more frequent in patients than controls, and TRBV5-6, TRBV5-1 and TRBV20-1 were among them.

For this clonotype: Its antigen remains unknown.

The CDR3 length is 15 residues. V lost 4 bases to trimming and J lost 1 base, with 15 bases between them. Germline V gene lookup returns CDR1 SGHRS and CDR2 YFSETQ. cDNA libraries of TCR beta carried unique molecular identifiers. TCRdb recomputed calls from the PCR reads with MiXCR, one row per CDR3 protein. Of about 430,000 distinct CDR3 sequences in the sample, 39% were seen once. The chain couples TRBV5-1 to TRBJ2-7; tentative D call: TRBD1 (6 bases). The material sequenced was blood. This TCR was recovered from a girl between 2 and 10 years old with multiple sclerosis. CDR3 DNA: TGCGCCAGCAGCCTCCCACAGGGAAGTTCCTACGAGCAGTACTTC. Translating it yields CASSLPQGSSYEQYF. The complete variable domain, with remaining parts taken from reference TRBV5-1 and TRBJ2-7, reads KAGVTQTPRYLIKTRGQQVTLSCSPISGHRSVSWYQQTPGQGLQFLFEYFSETQRNKGNFPGRFSGRQFSNSRSEMNVSTLELGDSALYLCASSLPQGSSYEQYFGPGTRLTVT.